This T cell receptor beta chain was identified in a study of T cells in localized non-small cell lung cancer. Study-level results: Adjacent lung had a median around 50 of the 100 largest tumor clones. Uninvolved adjacent lung showed peak T cell clonality, exceeding tumor. Longer survival (overall) was linked to higher T cell density in blood.

For this clone: Its antigen is as yet unknown.

Data came from immunoSEQ multiplex PCR; TCRdb stores just in-frame clones and leaves some out. The sample carries about 21,000 clones, over 75% recorded once. Sample: peripheral blood mononuclear cells, taken before any cancer treatment. The TCR sequence derives from an older male donor with stage II lung adenocarcinoma.

DNA of the CDR3: TGTGCCAGCAGCCCACCGGGAGAGACCCAGTACTTC. Encoded protein: CASSPPGETQYF. The rearrangement joins TRBV28 to TRBJ2-5; D is unresolved. The V end lost 6 bases, the J end lost 4 bases, and 9 bases lay between the germline ends. The V gene's germline CDR1 is MDHEN and CDR2 SYDVKM. This CDR3 has 12 amino acids. The variable domain in full, completed from reference TRBV28 and TRBJ2-5, reads DVKVTQSSRYLVKRTGEKVFLECVQDMDHENMFWYRQDPGLGLRLIYFSYDVKMKEKGDIPEGYSVSREKKERFSLILESASTNQTSMYLCASSPPGETQYFGPGTRLLVL.